These T cell receptor beta chains were read from a single sample in a study of T cell changes during pregnancy in multiple sclerosis. Repertoires were generated with immunoSEQ multiplex PCR, while TCRdb's copy carries only in-frame clones and drops some. Of about 81,000 clones detected, about 94% appear once; the ten largest clones hold less than 1.5%. The input for sequencing was peripheral blood, taken in the third trimester of pregnancy. Receptor source: a female donor in good health, enrolled as a control in a pregnancy study. Both conserved end residues are part of each CDR3. D genes are given only for firm matches. Only part of the rows carry a size: once, few, many, or a class if the clone is expanded.

V: TRBV10-3; size: -; J: TRBJ2-1; D: TRBD1; CDR3: CAIGNLTGGQGGGEQFF; DNA: TGTGCCATCGGAAACCTTACAGGGGGACAGGGGGGCGGTGAGCAGTTCTTC
V: TRBV11-3; size: -; J: TRBJ1-3; D: -; CDR3: CASSPGWRTSSGNTIYF; DNA: TGTGCCAGCAGCCCGGGATGGAGGACCTCCTCTGGAAACACCATATATTTT
V: TRBV28; size: -; J: TRBJ2-3; D: -; CDR3: CASSFIFGGVRTTTDTQYF; DNA: TGTGCCAGCAGTTTCATCTTCGGTGGTGTTAGAACTACCACAGATACGCAGTATTTT
V: TRBV14; size: -; J: TRBJ2-1; D: -; CDR3: CASSPSSRGEQFF; DNA: TGTGCCAGCAGCCCCTCAAGCCGGGGTGAGCAGTTCTTC
V: TRBV5-1; size: -; J: TRBJ2-5; D: -; CDR3: CASSLARTQRETQYF; DNA: TGCGCCAGCAGCTTGGCCCGGACTCAAAGGGAGACCCAGTACTTC
V: TRBV27; size: -; J: TRBJ1-2; D: TRBD1; CDR3: CASSPQTGGEEGYTF; DNA: TGTGCCAGCAGTCCCCAGACAGGGGGAGAAGAAGGCTACACCTTC
V: TRBV11-3; size: few; J: TRBJ2-2; D: TRBD1; CDR3: CASSSTGAGELFF; DNA: TGTGCCAGCAGCTCTACAGGGGCCGGGGAGCTGTTTTTT
V: TRBV27; size: once; J: TRBJ2-5; D: -; CDR3: CASQWGGGTQYF; DNA: TGTGCCAGCCAGTGGGGCGGCGGGACCCAGTACTTC
V: TRBV28; size: -; J: TRBJ1-2; D: TRBD1; CDR3: CASSQRGGTADGGYTF; DNA: TGTGCCAGCAGTCAGAGAGGTGGGACAGCTGATGGAGGCTACACCTTC
V: TRBV10-2; size: -; J: TRBJ2-1; D: -; CDR3: CASSEGGGVNEQFF; DNA: TGCGCCAGCAGTGAAGGTGGCGGGGTCAATGAGCAGTTCTTC
V: TRBV13; size: -; J: TRBJ1-2; D: TRBD1; CDR3: CASSQGGTGLNYGYTF; DNA: TGTGCCAGCAGCCAAGGAGGGACAGGCCTGAACTATGGCTACACCTTC
V: TRBV21-1; size: -; J: TRBJ2-2; D: -; CDR3: CARGQVPTGELFF; DNA: TGTGCCAGAGGACAGGTACCCACCGGGGAGCTGTTTTTT
V: TRBV28; size: -; J: TRBJ2-1; D: TRBD2; CDR3: CASSNPSAGAPGEQFF; DNA: TGTGCCAGCAGTAACCCATCGGCGGGAGCCCCGGGTGAGCAGTTCTTC
V: TRBV9; size: -; J: TRBJ2-1; D: -; CDR3: CASSVGLEDLSGVEQFF; DNA: TGTGCCAGCAGCGTAGGTCTTGAGGACCTCTCGGGGGTTGAGCAGTTCTTC
V: TRBV11-2; size: -; J: TRBJ1-4; D: -; CDR3: CASSLERVGEKLFF; DNA: TGTGCCAGCAGCTTAGAGAGGGTAGGAGAAAAACTGTTTTTT
V: TRBV28; size: -; J: TRBJ1-5; D: TRBD1; CDR3: CASSSRDRGDQPQHF; DNA: TGTGCCAGCAGTTCCCGGGACAGGGGGGATCAGCCCCAGCATTTT
V: TRBV19; size: -; J: TRBJ1-1; D: -; CDR3: CASSIPASSTEAFF; DNA: TGTGCCAGTAGTATCCCCGCGTCTTCCACTGAAGCTTTCTTT
V: TRBV5-1; size: -; J: TRBJ2-3; D: -; CDR3: CASSFQGTQYF; DNA: TGCGCCAGCAGCTTTCAGGGTACGCAGTATTTT
V: TRBV5-5; size: -; J: TRBJ2-3; D: -; CDR3: CASSSGWQIDRYGGADTQYF; DNA: TGTGCCAGCAGCTCAGGTTGGCAGATTGATAGATACGGGGGTGCAGATACGCAGTATTTT
V: TRBV5-6; size: -; J: TRBJ2-6; D: TRBD1; CDR3: CASSLDRQGVLNVLTF; DNA: TGTGCCAGCAGCTTGGATCGACAGGGCGTTTTGAACGTCCTGACTTTC
V: TRBV30; size: once; J: TRBJ2-5; D: TRBD2; CDR3: CAWSVFSGETQYF; DNA: TGTGCCTGGAGTGTATTTAGCGGGGAGACCCAGTACTTC
V: TRBV19; size: -; J: TRBJ2-5; D: -; CDR3: CASSTTGLETQYF; DNA: TGTGCCAGTAGTACGACAGGCCTTGAGACCCAGTACTTC
V: TRBV4-1; size: -; J: TRBJ2-7; D: TRBD2; CDR3: CASSQDLAGTYEQYF; DNA: TGCGCCAGCAGCCAAGATCTAGCGGGCACCTACGAGCAGTACTTC
V: TRBV5-5; size: -; J: TRBJ2-7; D: -; CDR3: CASSLRSEQYF; DNA: TGTGCCAGCAGCTTGCGGTCAGAGCAGTACTTC
V: TRBV13; size: -; J: TRBJ2-1; D: -; CDR3: CASSLGEAYNEQFF; DNA: TGTGCCAGCAGCTTGGGGGAGGCGTACAATGAGCAGTTCTTC
V: TRBV5-1; size: -; J: TRBJ1-2; D: -; CDR3: CASGFETPNYGYTF; DNA: TGCGCCAGCGGATTTGAGACACCAAACTATGGCTACACCTTC